Presented here are 26 T cell receptor delta chains from one specimen sequenced in a study of gamma-delta T cells after stem cell transplantation. TCRdb fed the RT-PCR reads into CATT to redo clone calling. The table records around 1,400 delta-chain clones, around 16% of them present only once. Sequenced sample: gamma-delta T cells. These receptors were taken from a human donor. It is not recorded whose cells these are; they may come from a transplant donor.

With respect to this clone: This may stem from a read error, because a much larger clone lies one nucleotide away. The chain employs TRDV2 and TRDJ1; 10 nucleotides line up with TRDD3. Germline V CDR1 and CDR2: GEAIGNYY, EKD. The CDR3 is 19 amino acids. J was trimmed by 4 bases and V by 1 base; bases with no gene match: 17. The CDR3: CACDTLAGGYTQGNDKLIF. Written as DNA, the CDR3 is TGTGCCTGTGACACTTTGGCTGGGGGATATACACAAGGGAACGATAAACTCATCTTT.

This clone appeared a few times. The same CDR3 arises from other DNA sequences in this sample as well. CDR3 sequence (DNA): TGTGCCTGTGACCTGGTTGGGATCGGGGACAAACTCATCTTT. Its translation is CACDLVGIGDKLIF. The chain uses TRDV2 and TRDJ1; possible D gene TRDD3, 5 bases. The germline V gene encodes CDR1 GEAIGNYY and CDR2 EKD. There are 14 residues in the CDR3. V was trimmed by 3 bases and J by 8 bases, leaving 18 bases between them.

This clone has just a few counts. The chain has TRDV1 and TRDJ1; 11 bases align to TRDD3. The V gene's germline CDR1 is TSWWSYY and CDR2 QGS. V shed 0 bases, J shed 3 bases, and the junction held 18 bases outside the gene matches. The CDR3 is made up of 21 amino acids. DNA for the CDR3: TGTGCTCTTGGGGAACTCGTAGGGCCCTTGGGGGATACGGGGAAATCCGATAAACTCATCTTT. Translated, it gives CALGELVGPLGDTGKSDKLIF.

The V gene is TRDV2, the J gene TRDJ3; TRDD3 matches 8 bases. CDR3 length: 20 residues. Germline lookup yields CDR1 GEAIGNYY and CDR2 EKD. The junction had 9 bases not matched to a gene; V was cut back by 0 bases and J by 0 bases. The CDR3 loop is CACDTVLGAISSWDTRQMFF. As DNA, the CDR3 is TGTGCCTGTGACACCGTACTGGGGGCCATCAGCTCCTGGGACACCCGACAGATGTTTTTC.

Turning to this clone: Since a far larger clone is one base different, this is likely a read error. The V and J genes are TRDV3 and TRDJ1, with 11 bases aligning to TRDD3. The CDR3 runs to 19 residues. Germline CDR1 and CDR2: TVYSNPD and GDNSRS (reference sequence). The J segment lost 5 bases and the V segment lost 5 bases, leaving 25 bases of the junction unmatched. The CDR3 DNA sequence: TGTGCCAAAAGGGAACTAGTCCCTACTGGGGGATATGGTTCGGATAAACTCATCTTT. Translating gives CAKRELVPTGGYGSDKLIF.

This clone was picked up a small number of times. The rearrangement uses TRDV1 and TRDJ1; a possible D gene is TRDD2 (6 bases). V gave up 2 bases and J gave up 3 bases, with 37 bases separating them. Germline V lookup: CDR1 TSWWSYY, CDR2 QGS. CDR3 size: 23 residues. CDR3 protein: CALGESFPLQGNGMDWIPDKLIF. The CDR3 region has the DNA TGTGCTCTTGGGGAATCCTTCCCCCTACAGGGGAACGGCATGGATTGGATTCCCGATAAACTCATCTTT.

This chain connects TRDV2 to TRDJ1; 8 nucleotides agree with TRDD3. CDR1 and CDR2 (germline): GEAIGNYY, EKD. The trim removed 0 bases at V and 0 bases at J, leaving 17 bases unmatched. This CDR3 has 20 amino acids. This CDR3 is CACDTGGLTGGPRYTDKLIF. CDR3 nucleotides: TGTGCCTGTGACACCGGGGGACTTACTGGGGGTCCCCGGTACACCGATAAACTCATCTTT.

Worth noting for this clone: The amino acid sequence in TCRdb belongs to a much larger clone and departs from this DNA's translation at residue 12, likely a sequencing read error; the sequence shown is translated from the DNA. Other DNA sequences of this sample code for an identical CDR3. The genes are TRDV2 and TRDJ1, with TRDD3 matching 8 bases. The CDR3 covers 17 residues. Germline assignment: CDR1 GEAIGNYY and CDR2 EKD. J gave up 3 bases and V 0 bases, and 11 bases lay outside the gene matches. Here the CDR3 DNA reads TGTGCCTGTGACACCGTACTGGGGGCCCCGGTCGCCGATAAACTCATCTTT. It codes for CACDTVLGAPVADKLIF.

In its sample, this clone was seen a few times. The chain couples TRDV2 to TRDJ1; 8 bases align to TRDD3. J lost 4 bases, V lost 4 bases, and 13 bases had no gene match. The CDR3 sequence is 16 residues long. Germline V gives CDR1 GEAIGNYY, CDR2 EKD. CDR3 sequence reads: CACELLGVTGGDKLIF. As DNA, the CDR3 is TGTGCCTGTGAATTACTGGGGGTTACGGGGGGCGATAAACTCATCTTT.

A remark on this clone: One end of the junction varies from germline; a read error may be responsible. The genes are TRDV2 and TRDJ1; 10 positions agree with TRDD3. This CDR3 region has 19 residues. The germline V gene has CDR1 GEAIGNYY and CDR2 EKD. As DNA, the CDR3 is TGTGCCTGTGACACTTTGGCTGGGGGATATACACAAGGTACCGATAACCTCATCTTT. Amino acid sequence: CACDTLAGGYTQGTDNLIF.

As regards this clone: This may arise from a read error, as a much more abundant clone is one base away. This sample includes further DNA sequences coding for the same CDR3. This chain uses TRDV1 with TRDJ1, with 9 positions matching TRDD3. Germline values: CDR1 TSWWSYY, CDR2 QGS. The CDR3 spans 25 residues. In nucleotides, the CDR3 is TGTGCTCTTGGGGAAACCCACCAGGTTCTGGGGATACGCGTATCCCATCGGGCGTACACCGATAAACTTATCTTT. Translation: CALGETHQVLGIRVSHRAYTDKLIF.

This chain connects TRDV2 to TRDJ1; TRDD2 might be the D (6 bases). The CDR3 loop spans 18 amino acids. Germline-derived CDR1 and CDR2 are GEAIGNYY and EKD. Trimming cost V 0 bases and J 1 base, with 20 bases left between them. The CDR3, as DNA: TGTGCCTGTGACACCCTGAGCCTTCCACTCGATGTCACCGATAAACTCATCTTT. Residues: CACDTLSLPLDVTDKLIF.

In this sample, this clone is large. The chain is built from TRDV2 and TRDJ1; 8 positions match TRDD3. From germline, CDR1 is GEAIGNYY and CDR2 EKD. The CDR3 sequence is 16 residues long. J lost 1 base, V lost 3 bases, and 9 bases had no gene match. The CDR3 loop is CACDGLGDLFTDKLIF. CDR3 nucleotide sequence: TGTGCCTGTGACGGGTTGGGGGATCTGTTCACCGATAAACTCATCTTT.

A word on this clone: A read error is likely here: a far larger clone is one base away. The chain carries TRDV2 and TRDJ1; 7 nucleotides agree with TRDD3. The CDR3 extends over 16 amino acids. Germline V gene data show CDR1 as GEAIGNYY and CDR2 as EKD. The CDR3 DNA sequence: TGTGCCCGTGACCCAGTACTGGGGAAGCCGACCGATAAACTCATCTTT. Translating it yields CARDPVLGKPTDKLIF.

This clone was seen only once. A junction end diverges from the germline sequence, so it may reflect a read error. The CDR3 here is CACDTLLSLTGEETDELIF. In DNA form, the CDR3 reads TGTGCCTGTGACACCCTCCTAAGCCTTACTGGGGAAGAAACCGATGAACTCATCTTT. The V gene is TRDV2, the J gene TRDJ1; TRDD3 aligns across 7 bases. Germline V CDR1 and CDR2: GEAIGNYY, EKD. The CDR3 spans 19 residues.

This clone appeared a few times. Here the CDR3 DNA reads TGTGCCTGTGACACCATAGCGGCGGGAGGGACAGGCACCGATAAACTCATCTTT. This gives the protein CACDTIAAGGTGTDKLIF. V usage is TRDV2 and J usage is TRDJ1; no definite D call. Trimming took 0 bases from V and 1 from J, leaving 20 bases between them. The CDR3 is 18 amino acids. The germline V gene has CDR1 GEAIGNYY and CDR2 EKD.

This clone turned up a few times. Given a far larger clone just one base away, this is likely a sequencing read error. The J gene is TRDJ1, the V gene TRDV3, with 9 bases lining up with TRDD3. The length of the CDR3 is 18 residues. After removal of 2 bases from V and 0 bases from J, the junction contained 16 bases not matched to a gene. The V gene's germline CDR1 is TVYSNPD and CDR2 GDNSRS (reference sequence). CDR3 in amino acids: CAFPTTTMGGYHTDKLIF. The CDR3 region has the DNA TGTGCCTTTCCTACTACTACGATGGGGGGATACCACACCGATAAACTCATCTTT.

This chain joins TRDV2 and TRDJ1; D not resolved. CDR1 and CDR2 from the germline V gene are GEAIGNYY and EKD. CDR3 length equals 14 residues. Trimming took off 0 bases at V and 1 base at J, with 8 bases between the two ends. The CDR3 sequence is CACDTLKSTDKLIF. The CDR3 DNA is TGTGCCTGTGACACCCTCAAGAGCACCGATAAACTCATCTTT.

As to this clone: TCRdb assigns this DNA the protein of a much larger clone, which departs from its translation at residue 14; this likely reflects a read error, and the protein shown comes from translating the DNA. The chain carries TRDV2 and TRDJ1; 8 bases match TRDD3. The CDR3 consists of 17 residues. In germline, CDR1 is GEAIGNYY, CDR2 EKD. The CDR3 spells CACDTVLGAPVTDRLIF. In DNA, the CDR3 is TGTGCCTGTGACACCGTACTGGGGGCCCCGGTCACCGATAGACTCATCTTT.

Comment on this clone: This DNA translates differently at residue 4 from the TCRdb protein, which is that of a much larger clone; a read error is likely, and the protein shown is the DNA's own translation. The same CDR3 is also encoded by other DNA sequences in this sample. The rearrangement joins TRDV2 to TRDJ1, with 8 bases matching TRDD3. The V segment lost 4 bases and the J segment 1 base; nucleotides outside the gene matches: 13. CDR3 length equals 17 residues. Germline CDR1 reads GEAIGNYY; CDR2 reads EKD. DNA for the CDR3: TGTGCCTGTGAAACCGTACTGGGGGCCCCGGTCACCGATAAACTCATCTTT. Translation gives CACETVLGAPVTDKLIF.

This clone has just a few counts. This is likely an artifact of a read error, given a far larger clone one base away. Other DNA sequences in this sample translate to the same CDR3. The V call is TRDV3, the J call TRDJ1; 12 bases are shared with TRDD3. V was clipped by 1 base and J by 0 bases; unmatched bases: 30. Looked up from germline, CDR1 is TVYSNPD and CDR2 is GDNSRS (reference sequence). The CDR3 loop spans 24 amino acids. Here the CDR3 DNA reads TGTGCCTTTAATCGGAAACCCCCACTACGGGGGCTGGGGGATACGCGGGGGAACACCGATAAACTCATCTTT. This gives the protein CAFNRKPPLRGLGDTRGNTDKLIF.

This clone was seen a few times. A read error is the likely source, as a far larger clone sits one nucleotide away. Other DNA sequences in the same sample also yield this CDR3. The rearrangement joins TRDV3 to TRDJ1; 9 bases fit TRDD3. CDR3 length: 18 residues. Germline V gene sequence: CDR1 TVYSNPD, CDR2 GDNSRS (reference sequence). As DNA, the CDR3 is TGTGCCTTTACTACTACTACGATGGGGGGATACCACACTGATAAACTCATCTTT. It translates to CAFTTTTMGGYHTDKLIF.

The rearrangement links TRDV2 to TRDJ1, with D hard to call. Germline V gene sequence: CDR1 GEAIGNYY, CDR2 EKD. The CDR3 consists of 14 residues. V gave up 3 bases and J gave up 0 bases, with 10 bases separating them. DNA of the CDR3: TGTGCCTGTGACGCGGTCCAGTACACCGATAAACTCATCTTT. Its translation is CACDAVQYTDKLIF.

This clone has just a few counts. This DNA translates differently at residue 8 from the TCRdb protein, which is that of a much larger clone; a read error is likely, and the protein shown is the DNA's own translation. This sequence joins TRDV2 and TRDJ1, with D uncertain. Trimming removed 3 bases from V and 1 base from J, with 11 bases in between. The CDR3 spans 14 residues. Germline V lookup: CDR1 GEAIGNYY, CDR2 EKD. The DNA for the CDR3 is TGTGCCTGTGACCATATTGCAACCACCGATAAACTCATCTTT. Translated: CACDHIATTDKLIF.

This clone turned up a few times. The chain is built from TRDV2 and TRDJ1, with TRDD3 matching over 11 bases. The CDR3 extends over 18 amino acids. V gave up 1 base and J gave up 6 bases; unmatched junction bases: 15. Germline CDR1 is GEAIGNYY and CDR2 is EKD. CDR3 DNA: TGTGCCTGTGACACTCTGGGGGATACCGCTAGTTTCCCTAATAAACTCATCTTT. Its protein is CACDTLGDTASFPNKLIF.

To note about this clone: This may come from a read error, since a much larger clone is one base off. The chain joins TRDV2 to TRDJ3, with 7 bases that match TRDD3. Germline V CDR1 and CDR2: GEAIGNYY, EKD. CDR3 length equals 22 residues. The junction had 16 bases not matched to a gene; V was cut back by 0 bases and J by 0 bases. The DNA of the CDR3 is TGTGCCTGTGACACCAAATTTACTGGGGTATACGCTAGCTCCTGGGACACCCGACAGATGTTTTTC. Encoded protein: CACDTKFTGVYASSWDTRQMFF.